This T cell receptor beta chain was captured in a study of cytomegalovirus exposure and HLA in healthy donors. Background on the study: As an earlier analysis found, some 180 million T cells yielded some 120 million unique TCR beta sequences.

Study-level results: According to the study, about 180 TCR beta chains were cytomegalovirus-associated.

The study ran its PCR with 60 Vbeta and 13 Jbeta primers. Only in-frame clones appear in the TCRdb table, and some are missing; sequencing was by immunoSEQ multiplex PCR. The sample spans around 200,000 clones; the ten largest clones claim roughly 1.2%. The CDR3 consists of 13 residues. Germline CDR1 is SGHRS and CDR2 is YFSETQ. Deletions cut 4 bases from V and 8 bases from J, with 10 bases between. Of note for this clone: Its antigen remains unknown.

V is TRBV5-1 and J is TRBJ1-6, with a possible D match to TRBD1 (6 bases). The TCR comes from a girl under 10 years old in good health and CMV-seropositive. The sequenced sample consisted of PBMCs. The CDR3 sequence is CASSPDRYSPLHF. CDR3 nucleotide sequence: TGCGCCAGCAGCCCGGACAGATATTCACCCCTCCACTTT.